This T cell receptor beta chain was found in a study of blood T cells in healthy people across ages. Next came a second PCR, run for about 7 to 12 cycles, which used a sample-barcoded 5' primer along with a J-beta primer mix. One entry per CDR3 protein, called by TCRdb with MiXCR from the 5' RACE reads. The profile shows about 1 million distinct CDR3 sequences, approximately 25% of them singletons. This CDR3 region has 16 residues. In germline, CDR1 is MDHEN, CDR2 SYDVKM. Trimming pared 5 bases from V and 0 bases from J, leaving 17 bases between. The same specimen was also included in a second study, on T cells of mothers and their children.

The chain couples TRBV28 to TRBJ2-7, with D maybe TRBD2 (6 bases). Sequenced material: blood. The TCR sequence derives from a girl aged 2-10 years in good health. The CDR3 nucleotides are TGTGCCAGCAGTCCTCCCTCTAGCGCCTTCTCCTACGAGCAGTACTTC. It codes for CASSPPSSAFSYEQYF.